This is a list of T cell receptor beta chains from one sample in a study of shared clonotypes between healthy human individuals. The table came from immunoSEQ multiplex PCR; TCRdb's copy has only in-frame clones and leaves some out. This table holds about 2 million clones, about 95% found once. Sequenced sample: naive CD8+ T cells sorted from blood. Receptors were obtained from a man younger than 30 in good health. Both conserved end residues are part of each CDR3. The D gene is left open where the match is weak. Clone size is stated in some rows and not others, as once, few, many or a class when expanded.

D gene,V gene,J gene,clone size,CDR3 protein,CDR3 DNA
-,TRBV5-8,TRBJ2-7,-,CASSLGSARGF,TGTGCCAGCAGCTTGGGAAGTGCCCGGGGCTTC
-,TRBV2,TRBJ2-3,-,CASSRLANPTDTQYF,TGTGCCAGCAGTCGGCTAGCCAACCCCACAGATACGCAGTATTTT
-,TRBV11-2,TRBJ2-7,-,CASSLTRAYEQYF,TGTGCCAGCAGCTTAACCAGGGCTTACGAGCAGTACTTC
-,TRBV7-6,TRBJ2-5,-,CASSSPGTEYQETQYF,TGTGCCAGCAGCTCACCCGGGACGGAGTACCAAGAGACCCAGTACTTC
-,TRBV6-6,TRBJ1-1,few,CASSPQNTEAFF,TGTGCCAGCAGTCCCCAGAACACTGAAGCTTTCTTT
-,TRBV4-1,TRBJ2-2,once,CASSQEPGLSPGELFF,TGCGCCAGCAGCCAAGAGCCAGGCCTAAGTCCCGGGGAGCTGTTTTTT
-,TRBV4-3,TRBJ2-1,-,CASSHRGGDEQFF,TGCGCCAGCAGCCACCGAGGCGGGGATGAGCAGTTCTTC
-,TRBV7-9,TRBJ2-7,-,CASSSNAGTQISYEQYF,TGTGCCAGCAGCTCCAACGCAGGGACACAGATCTCCTACGAGCAGTACTTC
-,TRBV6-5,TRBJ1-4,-,CASSYSKPRPHEKLFF,TGTGCCAGCAGTTACTCAAAGCCCCGACCACATGAAAAACTGTTTTTT
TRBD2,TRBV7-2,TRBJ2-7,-,CASSKRLAGVNEQYF,TGTGCCAGCAGCAAACGACTAGCGGGGGTGAACGAGCAGTACTTC
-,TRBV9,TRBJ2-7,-,CASSVDLTGYEQYF,TGTGCCAGCAGCGTAGATCTGACAGGCTACGAGCAGTACTTC
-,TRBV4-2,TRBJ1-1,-,CASSQERDYTEAFF,TGTGCCAGCAGCCAAGAAAGGGATTACACTGAAGCTTTCTTT
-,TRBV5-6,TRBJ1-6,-,CASSATEYNSPLHF,TGTGCCAGCAGCGCTACCGAATATAATTCACCCCTCCACTTT
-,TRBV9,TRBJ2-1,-,CASSVVQGSYYNEQFF,TGTGCCAGCAGCGTAGTTCAGGGTTCCTACTACAATGAGCAGTTCTTC
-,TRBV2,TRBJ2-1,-,CASARPTYNEQFF,TGTGCCAGTGCGAGACCTACCTACAATGAGCAGTTCTTC
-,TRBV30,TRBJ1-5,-,CAWGLGAGSNQPQHF,TGTGCCTGGGGACTGGGGGCCGGGAGCAATCAGCCCCAGCATTTT
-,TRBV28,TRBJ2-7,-,CASSLTPFEAYEQYF,TGTGCCAGCAGTCTAACTCCCTTTGAGGCCTACGAGCAGTACTTC
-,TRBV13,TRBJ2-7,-,CASSLNPQGSYEQYF,TGTGCCAGCAGCTTAAACCCACAGGGATCCTACGAGCAGTACTTC
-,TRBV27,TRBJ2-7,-,CASSLYSGGHAEQYF,TGTGCCAGCAGTTTATACTCCGGGGGGCACGCCGAGCAGTACTTC
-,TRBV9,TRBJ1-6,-,CASSVVGSPLHF,TGTGCCAGCAGCGTAGTTGGTTCACCCCTCCACTTT
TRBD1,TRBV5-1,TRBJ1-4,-,CASSLGQGPSTNEKLFF,TGCGCCAGCAGCCTGGGACAGGGACCCTCAACTAATGAAAAACTGTTTTTT
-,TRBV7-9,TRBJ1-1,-,CASSPWTDHTEAFF,TGTGCCAGCAGCCCCTGGACAGACCACACTGAAGCTTTCTTT
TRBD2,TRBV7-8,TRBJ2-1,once,CASSPRLAGGRYNEQFF,TGTGCCAGCAGCCCCCGACTAGCGGGGGGGCGTTACAATGAGCAGTTCTTC
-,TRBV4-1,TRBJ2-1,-,CASSPDAREQFF,TGCGCCAGCAGCCCCGATGCCAGGGAGCAGTTCTTC
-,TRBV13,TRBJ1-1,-,CASSLGRGTLTEAFF,TGTGCCAGCAGCTTAGGCCGGGGGACACTTACTGAAGCTTTCTTT
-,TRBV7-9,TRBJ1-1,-,CASSRGEGVWTEAFF,TGTGCCAGCAGCAGGGGAGAAGGGGTCTGGACTGAAGCTTTCTTT
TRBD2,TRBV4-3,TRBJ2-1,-,CASSRTWGLLAGENNEQFF,TGCGCCAGCAGTCGCACATGGGGCCTCCTAGCGGGAGAAAACAATGAGCAGTTCTTC
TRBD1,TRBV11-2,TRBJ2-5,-,CASSSTGTGSETQYF,TGTGCCAGCAGCTCTACCGGGACAGGGTCGGAGACCCAGTACTTC
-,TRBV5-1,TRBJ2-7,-,CASSLYYTYEQYF,TGCGCCAGCAGCTTGTACTATACCTACGAGCAGTACTTC
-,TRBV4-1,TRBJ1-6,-,CASSTASSYNSPLHF,TGCGCCAGCAGCACTGCGAGCTCCTATAATTCACCCCTCCACTTT
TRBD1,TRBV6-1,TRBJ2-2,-,CASSEYLDRLNTGELFF,TGTGCCAGCAGTGAATACCTGGACAGGTTGAACACCGGGGAGCTGTTTTTT
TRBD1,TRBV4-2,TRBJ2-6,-,CASSPEGQGAEGANVLTF,TGTGCCAGCAGCCCGGAGGGACAGGGGGCGGAAGGGGCCAACGTCCTGACTTTC
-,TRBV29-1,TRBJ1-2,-,CSVESYGDGNYGYTF,TGCAGCGTTGAGTCCTACGGAGACGGTAACTATGGCTACACCTTC
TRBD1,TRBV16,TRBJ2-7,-,CASSPGAGQAYEQYF,TGTGCCAGCAGTCCAGGCGCCGGACAGGCCTACGAGCAGTACTTC
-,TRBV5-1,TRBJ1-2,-,CASSPRTPGSGYTF,TGCGCCAGCAGCCCCCGGACACCTGGAAGTGGCTACACCTTC
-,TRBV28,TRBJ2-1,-,CASKGWGIVLEPSEQFF,TGTGCCAGCAAAGGGTGGGGGATTGTGTTAGAGCCCTCGGAGCAGTTCTTC
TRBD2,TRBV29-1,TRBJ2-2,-,CSVRLAERLAGELFF,TGCAGCGTTAGACTAGCGGAGAGGTTAGCCGGGGAGCTGTTTTTT
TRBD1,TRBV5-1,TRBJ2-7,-,CASSLDPTGSQTTDEQYF,TGCGCCAGCAGCTTGGACCCGACAGGGAGCCAGACTACGGATGAGCAGTACTTC
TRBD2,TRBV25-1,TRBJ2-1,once,CASSARTGLANEQFF,TGTGCCAGCAGTGCCAGGACGGGACTAGCCAATGAGCAGTTCTTC
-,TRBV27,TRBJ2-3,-,CASRDYTDTQYF,TGTGCCAGCAGGGACTACACAGATACGCAGTATTTT
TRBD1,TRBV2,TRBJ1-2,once,CASSVEDRVYGYTF,TGTGCCAGCAGTGTTGAGGACAGGGTTTATGGCTACACCTTC
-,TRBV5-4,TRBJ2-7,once,CASSWGSSEQYF,TGTGCCAGCAGCTGGGGGTCCAGCGAGCAGTACTTC
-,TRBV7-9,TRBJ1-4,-,CASSPSGREHEKLFF,TGTGCCAGCAGCCCATCGGGTAGGGAACATGAAAAACTGTTTTTT
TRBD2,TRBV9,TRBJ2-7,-,CASSAGGTNEQYF,TGTGCCAGCAGCGCGGGAGGGACGAACGAGCAGTACTTC
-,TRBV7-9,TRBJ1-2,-,CASSLGGGLGYTF,TGTGCCAGCAGCTTAGGTGGGGGGTTAGGCTACACCTTC
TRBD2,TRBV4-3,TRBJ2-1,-,CASSQELAGGGEQFF,TGCGCCAGCAGCCAAGAACTAGCGGGAGGGGGTGAGCAGTTCTTC
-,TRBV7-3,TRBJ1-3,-,CASSLLNRTGNTIYF,TGTGCCAGCAGCTTATTAAACAGAACTGGAAACACCATATATTTT
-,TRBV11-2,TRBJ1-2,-,CASSLDLGGSYGYTF,TGTGCCAGCAGCTTAGACTTGGGGGGCTCCTATGGCTACACCTTC
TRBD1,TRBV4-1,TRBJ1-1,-,CASSSGTGWGTEAFF,TGCGCCAGCAGCTCGGGGACAGGGTGGGGGACTGAAGCTTTCTTT
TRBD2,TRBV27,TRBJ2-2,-,CASSLLRRGGGPGELFF,TGTGCCAGCAGTTTATTGCGGCGGGGCGGGGGACCCGGGGAGCTGTTTTTT
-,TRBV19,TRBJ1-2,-,CASGPHNYGYTF,TGCGCGTCGGGACCGCATAACTATGGCTACACCTTC
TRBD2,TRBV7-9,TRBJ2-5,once,CASSWGLAGVETQYF,TGTGCCAGCAGCTGGGGACTAGCGGGAGTAGAGACCCAGTACTTC
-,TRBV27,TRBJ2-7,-,CASSLFDSYEQYF,TGTGCCAGCAGTTTATTCGACTCCTACGAGCAGTACTTC
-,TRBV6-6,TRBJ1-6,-,CASSYSGEEGYSPLHF,TGTGCCAGCAGTTACTCAGGGGAAGAAGGGTATTCACCCCTCCACTTT